This T cell receptor (beta chain) is drawn from a study of blood T cell repertoires in COVID-19. Per the original data handling: The assay estimated nucleated cells by amplifying reference gene primers. Clones were read by immunoSEQ multiplex PCR, and TCRdb kept only the in-frame ones, dropping some. V and J calls and clone size are copied from that table; D and trimming were computed from the DNA. The table has 200,000 to 250,000 clones, about 85% seen once. Participant reports of clinical history set cohort assignment. CDR3 size: 15 residues. Germline lookup yields CDR1 SGHVS and CDR2 FQNEAQ. J was trimmed by 0 bases and V by 3 bases; bases with no gene match: 2.

This TCR came from a young woman with acute COVID-19. Sequencing input: PBMCs or T cells enriched from blood (not recorded which). V is TRBV7-8 and J is TRBJ1-3; 7 nucleotides agree with TRBD1. The CDR3: CASSLTGTSGNTIYF. The CDR3 bases are TGTGCCAGCAGCTTGACAGGGACCTCTGGAAACACCATATATTTT.